The present T cell receptor beta chain was sequenced within a study of blood T cell repertoires in COVID-19. In the study overall: Acute and convalescent COVID-19 samples came from the United States, Italy and Spain. Sources were T cells, B-cell-depleted T cells, or PBMCs; the material itself was cDNA or gDNA.

Per the original data handling: Amplification of reference gene primers was used by the study to estimate nucleated cell counts. Produced via immunoSEQ multiplex PCR; TCRdb's table is partial and in-frame only. V, J and clone size are taken as reported in that table, and D and trimming were inferred from the DNA itself. The repertoire holds over 130,000 clones, with around 86% as singletons. The receptor comes from a man between 65 and 80 years old with acute or convalescent COVID-19. Sequenced material: peripheral blood.

CDR3 residues: CASSYSRGGIQYF. In DNA, the CDR3 is TGTGCCAGCAGTTACTCGCGGGGGGGGATTCAGTACTTC. The chain carries TRBV6-5 and TRBJ2-4; 9 bases fit TRBD2. This CDR3 is built from 13 residues. The germline V gene has CDR1 MNHEY and CDR2 SVGAGI. V was pared by 0 bases and J by 10 bases, with 1 base of the junction left unmatched.